These T cell receptor beta chains were read from a single sample in a study of blood T cell repertoires in COVID-19. Repertoires were generated with immunoSEQ multiplex PCR, while TCRdb's copy carries only in-frame clones and drops some. There are approximately 350,000 clones in the sample; roughly 90% occur only once, and roughly 3% lies in the top ten. Sequencing input: PBMCs or T cells enriched from blood (not recorded which). Receptors originate from a woman aged 30 to 39 who had recovered from COVID-19. Each CDR3 is given with its conserved first and last residue. Each record gives: CDR3 length, J gene, clone size, D gene, V gene, CDR3 protein, CDR3 DNA. The D gene is left open where the match is weak. For some rows the clone size is stated as once, few or many, or as a class when expanded; others skip it.

15	TRBJ2-2	NA	TRBD2	TRBV4-1	CASRTSGGAGGELFF	TGCGCCAGCAGGACTAGCGGGGGGGCTGGCGGGGAGCTGTTTTTT
14	TRBJ2-7	NA	TRBD2	TRBV7-9	CASSEGLAGAEQYF	TGTGCCAGCAGCGAAGGACTAGCGGGGGCCGAGCAGTACTTC
15	TRBJ1-1	NA	NA	TRBV9	CASSVEGHMNTEAFF	TGTGCCAGCAGCGTAGAAGGACACATGAACACTGAAGCTTTCTTT
14	TRBJ2-3	NA	TRBD1	TRBV29-1	CSVASGQVTDTQYF	TGCAGCGTTGCCTCGGGACAGGTCACAGATACGCAGTATTTT
11	TRBJ2-7	NA	TRBD2	TRBV20-1	CSAGAGYEQYF	TGCAGTGCTGGAGCGGGGTACGAGCAGTACTTC
15	TRBJ2-7	NA	TRBD2	TRBV5-4	CASSFGREGRYEQYF	TGTGCCAGCAGCTTTGGGCGGGAGGGCCGGTACGAGCAGTACTTC
16	TRBJ1-2	few	TRBD1	TRBV7-8	CASSLNTGEANYGYTF	TGTGCCAGCAGCTTAAACACAGGGGAGGCTAACTATGGCTACACCTTC
14	TRBJ2-7	NA	NA	TRBV5-4	CASSPSGRAYEQYF	TGTGCCAGCAGCCCGTCCGGGAGAGCCTACGAGCAGTACTTC
15	TRBJ1-1	NA	NA	TRBV5-1	CASRVLGGMNTEAFF	TGCGCCAGCAGGGTATTAGGGGGTATGAACACTGAAGCTTTCTTT
16	TRBJ2-3	NA	NA	TRBV7-9	CASSLLDRLMTDTQYF	TGTGCCAGCAGCTTGTTAGACCGACTTATGACAGATACGCAGTATTTT
14	TRBJ1-6	NA	NA	TRBV30	CAWTGSSYNSPLHF	TGTGCCTGGACAGGTAGCTCCTATAATTCACCCCTCCACTTT
12	TRBJ1-4	NA	NA	TRBV5-4	CASSVRDEKLFF	TGTGCCAGCAGCGTCAGGGATGAAAAACTGTTTTTT
15	TRBJ2-2	NA	TRBD1	TRBV7-9	CASSPDRGNTGELFF	TGTGCCAGCAGCCCGGACAGGGGGAACACCGGGGAGCTGTTTTTT
13	TRBJ1-1	NA	NA	TRBV5-1	CASSLRVNTEAFF	TGCGCCAGCAGCCTCAGGGTGAACACTGAAGCTTTCTTT
14	TRBJ1-5	NA	TRBD1	TRBV19	CASKSQGSDQPQHF	TGTGCCAGTAAATCACAGGGGTCAGATCAGCCCCAGCATTTT
16	TRBJ2-1	NA	TRBD2	TRBV7-8	CASSSLAGGIVGEQFF	TGTGCCAGCAGCTCTTTAGCGGGGGGAATAGTTGGTGAGCAGTTCTTC
15	TRBJ1-5	NA	TRBD1	TRBV7-2	CASTPGQGPNQPQHF	TGTGCCAGCACCCCGGGACAGGGACCCAATCAGCCCCAGCATTTT
15	TRBJ2-1	NA	TRBD1	TRBV13	CASSSRTGLNNEQFF	TGTGCCAGCAGCTCCCGGACAGGGCTGAACAATGAGCAGTTCTTC
16	TRBJ2-7	NA	NA	TRBV7-8	CASSLYYARTCYEQYF	TGTGCCAGCAGCTTATATTATGCCCGTACATGCTACGAGCAGTACTTC
16	TRBJ2-2	NA	NA	TRBV11-2	CASSGRNREFTGELFF	TGTGCCAGCAGCGGCCGGAACAGGGAATTCACCGGGGAGCTGTTTTTT
15	TRBJ2-1	NA	TRBD2	TRBV10-3	CAISESTSGSHEQFF	TGTGCCATCAGTGAGTCCACTAGCGGGAGTCATGAGCAGTTCTTC
14	TRBJ2-1	NA	NA	TRBV2	CASKEGRGDNEQFF	TGTGCCAGCAAGGAGGGAAGAGGAGACAATGAGCAGTTCTTC
15	TRBJ1-1	once	TRBD1	TRBV7-9	CASSYPGGGLTEAFF	TGTGCCAGCAGCTACCCAGGGGGCGGCCTCACTGAAGCTTTCTTT
15	TRBJ1-5	NA	NA	TRBV18	CASSPGGGVNQPQHF	TGTGCCAGCTCACCAGGAGGGGGGGTGAATCAGCCCCAGCATTTT
14	TRBJ2-5	NA	TRBD2	TRBV30	CAWSVRGGGETQYF	TGTGCCTGGAGTGTACGGGGGGGCGGGGAGACCCAGTACTTC
15	TRBJ2-1	NA	NA	TRBV7-9	CASSLAGVRDNEQFF	TGTGCCAGCAGCTTAGCGGGAGTTAGGGACAATGAGCAGTTCTTC
12	TRBJ2-5	NA	NA	TRBV6-6	CASSPLAETQYF	TGTGCCAGCAGCCCTCTGGCCGAGACCCAGTACTTC
15	TRBJ2-1	NA	TRBD2	TRBV6-4	CAIQLGGRPWAEQFF	TGTGCCATCCAACTGGGGGGGAGGCCTTGGGCTGAGCAGTTCTTC
17	TRBJ2-7	NA	TRBD2	TRBV5-4	CASSLSSTLAGSYEQYF	TGTGCCAGCAGCTTGAGTTCGACTCTAGCGGGCTCCTACGAGCAGTACTTC
16	TRBJ2-7	once	TRBD2	TRBV27	CASSLTGLANNYEQYF	TGTGCCAGCAGTCTGACCGGACTAGCGAACAACTACGAGCAGTACTTC
15	TRBJ1-5	NA	TRBD1	TRBV9	CASSVGQGGNQPQHF	TGTGCCAGCAGCGTCGGACAGGGGGGGAATCAGCCCCAGCATTTT
14	TRBJ2-7	NA	TRBD1	TRBV28	CASSSGQGRREQYF	TGTGCCAGCAGTTCGGGACAGGGGAGGCGCGAGCAGTACTTC
13	TRBJ2-1	NA	NA	TRBV11-1	CASSPLLYNEQFF	TGTGCCAGCAGCCCCCTCCTCTACAATGAGCAGTTCTTC
14	TRBJ2-1	NA	NA	TRBV7-2	CASSLLDSYNEQFF	TGTGCCAGCAGCTTATTAGACTCCTACAATGAGCAGTTCTTC
13	TRBJ1-2	NA	NA	TRBV30	CAWSAGTIDGYTF	TGTGCCTGGAGTGCGGGTACGATAGATGGCTACACCTTC
13	TRBJ1-2	NA	TRBD1	TRBV6-5	CASSRTGLHGYTF	TGTGCCAGCAGCCGGACAGGGCTTCATGGCTACACCTTC
17	TRBJ2-2	once	TRBD1	TRBV29-1	CSVVAGSGQGATGELFF	TGCAGCGTTGTAGCGGGTTCCGGACAGGGGGCCACCGGGGAGCTGTTTTTT
13	TRBJ1-2	NA	TRBD1	TRBV5-6	CASRKDRGYGYTF	TGTGCCAGCAGAAAAGACAGGGGCTATGGCTACACCTTC
13	TRBJ1-1	many	NA	TRBV18	CASSPGEGTEAFF	TGTGCCAGCTCACCAGGGGAGGGCACTGAAGCTTTCTTT
14	TRBJ1-3	NA	NA	TRBV3-1/TRBV3-2	CASSLLRGEDTIYF	TGTGCCAGCAGCCTCTTACGGGGGGAGGACACCATATATTTT
15	TRBJ2-7	NA	TRBD2	TRBV2	CASSEGLAGRYEQYF	TGTGCCAGCAGTGAGGGACTAGCGGGAAGATACGAGCAGTACTTC
11	TRBJ1-2	once	NA	TRBV30	CAWSERYGYTF	TGTGCCTGGAGTGAACGGTATGGCTACACCTTC
14	TRBJ1-3	NA	NA	TRBV6-1	CASSDGGSGNTIYF	TGTGCCAGCAGTGACGGGGGGTCTGGAAACACCATATATTTT
19	TRBJ2-1	NA	TRBD2	TRBV27	CASSHGLAGPRGSYNEQFF	TGTGCCAGCAGCCACGGACTAGCGGGACCAAGGGGCTCCTACAATGAGCAGTTCTTC
14	TRBJ2-7	NA	NA	TRBV29-1	CSGAIQTGSYEQYF	TGCAGCGGGGCAATACAAACAGGTTCCTACGAGCAGTACTTC
15	TRBJ1-4	NA	NA	TRBV28	CASSLSGPNYEKLFF	TGTGCCAGCAGTTTGTCAGGGCCCAATTATGAAAAACTGTTTTTT
13	TRBJ2-7	NA	NA	TRBV30	CAWSVQDSHEQYF	TGTGCCTGGAGTGTACAGGATTCCCACGAGCAGTACTTC
13	TRBJ1-2	NA	TRBD1	TRBV10-3	CAISVQGANGYTF	TGTGCCATCAGTGTACAGGGGGCGAACGGCTACACCTTC
15	TRBJ1-2	NA	TRBD1	TRBV27	CASRLGDRGLYGYTF	TGTGCCAGCAGGCTGGGGGACAGGGGTCTCTATGGCTACACCTTC
13	TRBJ1-4	few	NA	TRBV3-1/TRBV3-2	CASSQLTPEKLFF	TGTGCCAGCAGCCAACTTACTCCGGAAAAACTGTTTTTT
17	TRBJ2-1	NA	TRBD1	TRBV5-1	CASSLYQAGGSYNEQFF	TGCGCCAGCAGCTTATATCAGGCAGGGGGCTCCTACAATGAGCAGTTCTTC
14	TRBJ1-1	NA	TRBD1	TRBV5-5	CASSSGQGRTEAFF	TGTGCCAGCAGCTCGGGACAGGGGAGGACTGAAGCTTTCTTT
14	TRBJ2-6	NA	NA	TRBV29-1	CSVYGEAGANVLTF	TGCAGCGTTTACGGGGAGGCCGGGGCCAACGTCCTGACTTTC
15	TRBJ1-1	NA	TRBD1	TRBV7-3	CASSQQGALSTEAFF	TGTGCCAGCAGCCAGCAGGGGGCGCTGAGTACTGAAGCTTTCTTT
15	TRBJ2-1	NA	TRBD1	TRBV7-9	CASSLGTVFYNEQFF	TGTGCCAGCAGCCTCGGGACAGTGTTTTACAATGAGCAGTTCTTC
13	TRBJ2-7	NA	TRBD1	TRBV30	CAWTGTGVYEQYF	TGTGCCTGGACGGGGACAGGGGTATACGAGCAGTACTTC
15	TRBJ2-5	NA	NA	TRBV7-2	CASSLGSSVQETQYF	TGTGCCAGCAGCTTAGGTTCGTCGGTTCAAGAGACCCAGTACTTC